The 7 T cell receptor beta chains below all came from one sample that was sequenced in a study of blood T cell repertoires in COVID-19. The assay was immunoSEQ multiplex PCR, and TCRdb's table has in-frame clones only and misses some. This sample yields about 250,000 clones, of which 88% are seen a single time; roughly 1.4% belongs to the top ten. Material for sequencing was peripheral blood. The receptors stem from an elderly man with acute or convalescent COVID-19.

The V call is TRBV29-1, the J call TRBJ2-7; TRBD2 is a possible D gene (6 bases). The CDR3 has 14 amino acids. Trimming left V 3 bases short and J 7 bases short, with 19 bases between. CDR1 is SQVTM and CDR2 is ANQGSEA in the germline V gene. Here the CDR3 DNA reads TGCAGCGTTGACAAGGGACTGGGAGGCGGGGAGCAGTACTTC. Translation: CSVDKGLGGGEQYF.

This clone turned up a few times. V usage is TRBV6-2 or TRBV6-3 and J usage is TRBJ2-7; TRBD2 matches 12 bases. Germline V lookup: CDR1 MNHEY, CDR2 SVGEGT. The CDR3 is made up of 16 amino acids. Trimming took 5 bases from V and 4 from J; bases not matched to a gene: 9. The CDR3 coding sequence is TGTGCCAGCAGTACCAGCGCTAGCGGGAGGGAGTACGAGCAGTACTTC. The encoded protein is CASSTSASGREYEQYF.

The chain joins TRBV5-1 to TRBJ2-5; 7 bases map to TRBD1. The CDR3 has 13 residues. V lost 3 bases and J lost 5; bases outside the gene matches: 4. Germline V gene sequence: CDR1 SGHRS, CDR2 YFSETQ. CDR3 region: CASSSDRKETQYF. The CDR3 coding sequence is TGCGCCAGCAGCTCGGACAGGAAGGAGACCCAGTACTTC.

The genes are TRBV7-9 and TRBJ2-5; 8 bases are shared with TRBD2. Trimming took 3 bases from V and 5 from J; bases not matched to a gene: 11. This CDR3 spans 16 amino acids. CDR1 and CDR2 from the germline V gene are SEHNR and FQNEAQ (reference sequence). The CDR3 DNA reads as TGTGCCAGCAGCTTCCAACTAGCGGTTCCTGGGGAGACCCAGTACTTC. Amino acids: CASSFQLAVPGETQYF. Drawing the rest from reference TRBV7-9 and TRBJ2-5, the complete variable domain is DTGVSQNPRHKITKRGQNVTFRCDPISEHNRLYWYRQTLGQGPEFLTYFQNEAQLEKSRLLSDRFSAERPKGSFSTLEIQRTEQGDSAMYLCASSFQLAVPGETQYFGPGTRLLVL.

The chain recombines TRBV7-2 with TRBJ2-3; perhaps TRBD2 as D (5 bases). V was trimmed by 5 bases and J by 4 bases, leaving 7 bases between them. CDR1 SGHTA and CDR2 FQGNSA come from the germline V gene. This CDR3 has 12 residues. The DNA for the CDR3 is TGTGCCAGCAGCCCGAGGGCAGATACGCAGTATTTT. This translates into CASSPRADTQYF.

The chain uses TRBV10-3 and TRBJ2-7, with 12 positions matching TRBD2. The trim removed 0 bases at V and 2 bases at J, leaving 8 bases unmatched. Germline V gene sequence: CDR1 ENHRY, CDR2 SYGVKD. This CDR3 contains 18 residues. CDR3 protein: CAISESWTSGKSPYEQYF. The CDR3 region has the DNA TGTGCCATCAGTGAGTCTTGGACTAGCGGGAAGTCCCCCTACGAGCAGTACTTC.

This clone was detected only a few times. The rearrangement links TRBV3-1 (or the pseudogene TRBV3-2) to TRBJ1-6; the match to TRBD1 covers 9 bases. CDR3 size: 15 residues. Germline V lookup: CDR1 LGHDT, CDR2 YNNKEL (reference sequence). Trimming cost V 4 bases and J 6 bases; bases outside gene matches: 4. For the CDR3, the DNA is TGTGCCAGCAGCCCGGAGACAGGGGGTAATTCACCCCTCCACTTT. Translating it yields CASSPETGGNSPLHF.